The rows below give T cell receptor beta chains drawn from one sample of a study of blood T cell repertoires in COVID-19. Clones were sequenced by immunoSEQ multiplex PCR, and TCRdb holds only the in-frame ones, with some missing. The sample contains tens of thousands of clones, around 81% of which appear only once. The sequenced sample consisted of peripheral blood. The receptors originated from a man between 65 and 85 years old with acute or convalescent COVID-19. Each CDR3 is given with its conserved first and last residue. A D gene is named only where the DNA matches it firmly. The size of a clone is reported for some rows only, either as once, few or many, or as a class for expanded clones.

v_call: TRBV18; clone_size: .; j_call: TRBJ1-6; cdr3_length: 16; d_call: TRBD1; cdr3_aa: CASSYNRDRDYSPLHF; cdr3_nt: TGTGCCAGCTCATACAACCGGGACAGGGATTATTCACCCCTCCACTTT
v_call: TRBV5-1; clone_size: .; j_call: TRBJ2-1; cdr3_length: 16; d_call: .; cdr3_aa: CASSPLSTGTVNEQFF; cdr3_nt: TGCGCCAGCAGCCCCCTCTCGACAGGGACTGTAAATGAGCAGTTCTTC
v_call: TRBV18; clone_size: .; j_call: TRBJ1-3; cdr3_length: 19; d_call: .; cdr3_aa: CASSPDGTLTPVSGNTIYF; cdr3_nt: TGTGCCAGCTCACCTGATGGGACATTAACCCCCGTCTCTGGAAACACCATATATTTT
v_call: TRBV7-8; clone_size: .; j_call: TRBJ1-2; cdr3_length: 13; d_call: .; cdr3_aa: CASSLQVVYGYTF; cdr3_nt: TGTGCCAGCAGCCTACAGGTCGTCTATGGCTACACCTTC
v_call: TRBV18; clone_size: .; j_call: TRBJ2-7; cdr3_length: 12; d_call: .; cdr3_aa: CASSLSGGEQYF; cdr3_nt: TGTGCCAGCTCACTTTCAGGGGGGGAGCAGTACTTC
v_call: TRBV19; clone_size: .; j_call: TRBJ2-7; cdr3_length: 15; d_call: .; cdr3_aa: CASSLTNRVSYEQYF; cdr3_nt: TGTGCCAGTAGTTTAACAAACAGGGTCTCCTACGAGCAGTACTTC
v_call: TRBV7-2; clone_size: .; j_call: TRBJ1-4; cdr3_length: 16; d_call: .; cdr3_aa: CASSLSGTMINEKLFF; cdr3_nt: TGTGCCAGCAGCCTTTCCGGGACAATGATCAATGAAAAACTGTTTTTT
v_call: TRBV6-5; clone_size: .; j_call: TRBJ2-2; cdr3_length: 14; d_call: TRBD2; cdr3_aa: CASAGGANTGELFF; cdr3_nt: TGTGCCAGCGCGGGGGGGGCGAACACCGGGGAGCTGTTTTTT
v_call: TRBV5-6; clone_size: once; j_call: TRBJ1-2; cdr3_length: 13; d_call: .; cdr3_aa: CASSPNRRDGYTF; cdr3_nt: TGTGCCAGCAGCCCCAACAGGAGAGATGGCTACACCTTC
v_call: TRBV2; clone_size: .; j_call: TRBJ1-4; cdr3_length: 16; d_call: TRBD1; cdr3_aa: CASRANPGTGNEKLFF; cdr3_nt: TGTGCCAGCAGAGCTAACCCCGGGACAGGGAATGAAAAACTGTTTTTT
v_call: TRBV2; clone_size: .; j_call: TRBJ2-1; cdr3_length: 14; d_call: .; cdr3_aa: CASSEQAGRYEQFF; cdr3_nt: TGTGCCAGCAGTGAACAGGCAGGGCGGTATGAGCAGTTCTTC
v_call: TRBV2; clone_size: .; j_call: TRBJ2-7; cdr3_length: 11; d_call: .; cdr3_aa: CASSGGNEQYF; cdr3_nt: TGTGCCAGCAGTGGAGGGAACGAGCAGTACTTC
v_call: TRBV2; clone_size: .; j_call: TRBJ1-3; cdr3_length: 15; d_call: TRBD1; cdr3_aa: CASRPGQNSGNTIYF; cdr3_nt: TGTGCCAGCAGACCGGGACAGAACTCTGGAAACACCATATATTTT
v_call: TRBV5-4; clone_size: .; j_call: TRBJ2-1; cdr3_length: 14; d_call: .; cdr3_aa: CASSQGGTRNEQFF; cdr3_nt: TGTGCCAGCAGCCAGGGGGGGACTAGGAATGAGCAGTTCTTC
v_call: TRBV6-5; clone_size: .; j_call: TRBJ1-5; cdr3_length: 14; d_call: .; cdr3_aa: CASRSGGGNQPQHF; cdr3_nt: TGTGCCAGCAGATCGGGGGGGGGCAATCAGCCCCAGCATTTT
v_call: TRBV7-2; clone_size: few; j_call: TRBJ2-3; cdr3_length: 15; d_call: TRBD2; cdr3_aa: CASSLGLAGADTQYF; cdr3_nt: TGTGCCAGCAGCCTGGGACTAGCGGGCGCAGATACGCAGTATTTT
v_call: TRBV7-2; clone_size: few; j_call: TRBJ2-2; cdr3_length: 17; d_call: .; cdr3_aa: CASSYHGSGWDTGELFF; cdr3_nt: TGTGCCAGCAGCTACCATGGGAGCGGTTGGGACACCGGGGAGCTGTTTTTT
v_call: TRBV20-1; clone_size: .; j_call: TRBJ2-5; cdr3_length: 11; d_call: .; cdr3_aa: CSAKTGETQYF; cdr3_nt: TGCAGTGCTAAAACTGGAGAGACCCAGTACTTC
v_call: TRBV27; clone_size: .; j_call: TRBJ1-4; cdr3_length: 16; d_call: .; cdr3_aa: CASSTLGGATNEKLFF; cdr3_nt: TGTGCCAGCAGCACACTCGGAGGTGCAACTAATGAAAAACTGTTTTTT
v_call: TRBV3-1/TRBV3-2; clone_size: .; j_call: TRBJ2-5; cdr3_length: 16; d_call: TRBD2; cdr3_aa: CASSQGSGGLQETQYF; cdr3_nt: TGTGCCAGCAGCCAAGGCAGCGGGGGGCTTCAAGAGACCCAGTACTTC
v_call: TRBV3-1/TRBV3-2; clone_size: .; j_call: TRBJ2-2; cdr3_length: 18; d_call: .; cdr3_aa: CASSQDVVTGKNTWELFF; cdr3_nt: TGTGCCAGCAGCCAAGATGTAGTGACAGGAAAAAACACCTGGGAGCTGTTTTTT
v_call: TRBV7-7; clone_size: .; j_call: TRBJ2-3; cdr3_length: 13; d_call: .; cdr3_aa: CASSPRDLDTQYF; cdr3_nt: TGTGCTAGCAGCCCACGGGATTTGGATACGCAGTATTTT
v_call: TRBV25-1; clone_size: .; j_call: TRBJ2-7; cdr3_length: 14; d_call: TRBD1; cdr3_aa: CASSEQGESYEQYF; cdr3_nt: TGTGCCAGCAGTGAACAGGGGGAGTCCTACGAGCAGTACTTC
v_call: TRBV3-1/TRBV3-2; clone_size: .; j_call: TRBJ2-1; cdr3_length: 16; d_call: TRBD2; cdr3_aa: CASSQDWGGSYNEQFF; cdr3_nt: TGTGCCAGCAGCCAAGATTGGGGGGGCTCCTACAATGAGCAGTTCTTC
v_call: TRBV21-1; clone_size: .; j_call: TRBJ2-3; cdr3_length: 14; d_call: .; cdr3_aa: CASSGAEVTDTQYF; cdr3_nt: TGTGCCAGCAGCGGAGCGGAGGTAACAGATACGCAGTATTTT
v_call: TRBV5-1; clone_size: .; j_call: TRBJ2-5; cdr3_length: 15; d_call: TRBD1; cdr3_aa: CASSLFQGARETQYF; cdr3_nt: TGCGCCAGCAGCTTGTTCCAGGGGGCTCGGGAGACCCAGTACTTC
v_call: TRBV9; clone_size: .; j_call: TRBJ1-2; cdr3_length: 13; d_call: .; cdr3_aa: CASSVRANYGYTF; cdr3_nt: TGTGCCAGCAGCGTGAGGGCTAACTATGGCTACACCTTC
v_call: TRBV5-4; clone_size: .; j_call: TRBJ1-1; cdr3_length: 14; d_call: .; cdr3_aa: CASSRGFLNTEAFF; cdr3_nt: TGTGCCAGCAGCAGGGGGTTTCTGAACACTGAAGCTTTCTTT
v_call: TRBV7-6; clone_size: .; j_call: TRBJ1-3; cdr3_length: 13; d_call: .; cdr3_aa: CASSLSARNTIYF; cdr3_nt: TGTGCCAGCAGCCTGAGTGCTCGAAACACCATATATTTT
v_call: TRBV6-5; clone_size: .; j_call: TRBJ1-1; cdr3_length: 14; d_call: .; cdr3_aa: CASSLGGIPTEAFF; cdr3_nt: TGTGCCAGCAGCCTCGGAGGGATCCCCACTGAAGCTTTCTTT
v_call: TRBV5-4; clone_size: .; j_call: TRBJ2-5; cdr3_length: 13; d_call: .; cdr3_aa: CASSLQVQETQYF; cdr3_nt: TGTGCCAGCAGCCTGCAGGTCCAAGAGACCCAGTACTTC
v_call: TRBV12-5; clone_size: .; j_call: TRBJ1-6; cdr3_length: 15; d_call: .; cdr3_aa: CASRNPGGDFSPLHF; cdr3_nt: TGTGCTAGTAGGAATCCGGGAGGGGATTTTTCACCCCTCCACTTT
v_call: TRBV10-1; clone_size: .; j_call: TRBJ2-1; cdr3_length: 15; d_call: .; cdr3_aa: CASSESGVPYNEQFF; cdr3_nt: TGCGCCAGCAGTGAGTCAGGGGTTCCCTACAATGAGCAGTTCTTC
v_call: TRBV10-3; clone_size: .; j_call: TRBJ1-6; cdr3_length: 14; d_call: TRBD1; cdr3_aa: CAISEDRDASPLHF; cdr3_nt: TGTGCCATCAGTGAGGACAGGGACGCTTCACCCCTCCACTTT
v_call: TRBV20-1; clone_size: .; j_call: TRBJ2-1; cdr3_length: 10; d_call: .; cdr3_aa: CSATGTEQFF; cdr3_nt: TGCAGTGCAACCGGGACAGAGCAGTTCTTC
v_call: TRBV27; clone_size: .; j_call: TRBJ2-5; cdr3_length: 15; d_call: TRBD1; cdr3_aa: CASSLGGTGGETQYF; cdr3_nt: TGTGCCAGCAGTTTGGGGGGGACAGGGGGAGAGACCCAGTACTTC
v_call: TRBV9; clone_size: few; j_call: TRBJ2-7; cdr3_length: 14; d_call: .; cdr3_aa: CASSVGPLSYEQYF; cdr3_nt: TGTGCCAGCAGCGTTGGTCCACTATCCTACGAGCAGTACTTC
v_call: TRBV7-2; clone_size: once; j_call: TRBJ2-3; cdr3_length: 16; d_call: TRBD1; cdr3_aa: CASSLGQGATTDTQYF; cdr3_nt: TGTGCCAGCAGCTTAGGACAGGGGGCCACCACAGATACGCAGTATTTT
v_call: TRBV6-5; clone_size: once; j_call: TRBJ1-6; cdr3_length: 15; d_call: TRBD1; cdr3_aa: CASSPQGSYNSPLHF; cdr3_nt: TGTGCCAGCAGTCCACAGGGGTCCTATAATTCACCCCTCCACTTT
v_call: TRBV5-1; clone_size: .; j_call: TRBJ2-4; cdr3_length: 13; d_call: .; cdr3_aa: CASTEPTKNIQYF; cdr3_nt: TGCGCCAGCACCGAGCCTACCAAAAACATTCAGTACTTC